These 14 T cell receptor beta chains share one sample of origin, sequenced in a study of early T cells in non-severe SARS-CoV-2 infection. Via MiXCR, TCRdb re-called the 5' RACE reads, giving one row per CDR3 protein. The data show about 80,000 distinct CDR3 sequences, with about 12% seen just once and roughly a sixth held by the top ten. Source: whole blood, taken at baseline. Receptors were obtained from an adult who was a healthcare worker with PCR-confirmed SARS-CoV-2 infection or an uninfected control (not recorded which). The donor label of this sample is uncertain.

This clonotype was picked up many times. The chain combines TRBV11-2 with TRBJ1-2; D is unresolved. Trimming took 6 bases from V and 4 from J, leaving 15 bases between them. The CDR3 has 14 residues. Germline assignment: CDR1 SGHAT and CDR2 FQNNGV. This chain's CDR3 is CASSLTAAFYGYTF. DNA for the CDR3: TGTGCCAGCAGTCTAACGGCGGCGTTCTATGGCTACACCTTC.

This clonotype came up many times. This chain connects TRBV20-1 to TRBJ2-7; possibly TRBD1 or TRBD2 for D (5 bases each). The CDR3 runs to 13 residues. The germline V and J ends were trimmed by 5 bases and 0 bases, with 11 bases remaining between them. CDR1 DFQATT and CDR2 SNEGSKA come from the germline V gene (reference sequence). The CDR3 nucleotides read TGCAGTGCTGGGGACGTGAGCTCCTACGAGCAGTACTTC. This encodes CSAGDVSSYEQYF.

This clonotype was recorded many times. DNA for the CDR3: TGCAGTGCTAGAGAGGGCCGCCTCTCCTACGAGCAGTACTTC. Its protein is CSAREGRLSYEQYF. This chain joins TRBV20-1 and TRBJ2-7; D is unclear. The germline V and J ends were trimmed by 0 bases and 0 bases, with 9 bases remaining between them. The germline CDR1 and CDR2 sequences are DFQATT and SNEGSKA (reference sequence). The CDR3 has 14 residues.

This clonotype was counted many times. The V call is TRBV2, the J call TRBJ2-1; no clear D. CDR1 and CDR2 (germline): SNHLY, FYNNEI. The CDR3 has 17 residues. The V and J ends lost 6 bases and 0 bases respectively, with 18 bases between them. This CDR3 is CASRNLFSSSSYNEQFF. In DNA, the CDR3 is TGTGCCAGCAGAAATCTTTTCTCTTCTAGCTCCTACAATGAGCAGTTCTTC.

The chain is built from TRBV10-3 and TRBJ2-3, with TRBD1 identical over 9 bases. The CDR3 runs to 14 residues. The V gene end was trimmed by 7 bases and the J gene end by 1 base; junction bases not matched to a gene: 3. The germline gives CDR1 ENHRY, CDR2 SYGVKD. CDR3: CAIKGQGGTDTQYF. As DNA, the CDR3 is TGTGCCATCAAGGGACAGGGTGGCACAGATACGCAGTATTTT.

This clonotype was seen many times. The chain recombines TRBV18 with TRBJ1-4; D not resolved. Germline values: CDR1 KGHSH, CDR2 LQKENI. Deletions cut 3 bases from V and 1 base from J, with 9 bases between. This CDR3 is built from 15 residues. The CDR3 DNA reads as TGTGCCAGCTCACCTCGAATACAAACTAATGAAAAACTGTTTTTT. This encodes CASSPRIQTNEKLFF.

This clonotype was seen a handful of times. In DNA form, the CDR3 reads TGTGCCAGCAGCCTAACAATCACTAGAGGGGAGACCCAGTACTTC. Amino acid sequence: CASSLTITRGETQYF. The chain combines TRBV4-2 with TRBJ2-5; D perhaps matches TRBD2 (5 bases). V was cut by 4 bases and J by 5 bases, with 17 bases left in between. Germline-derived CDR1 and CDR2 are LGHNA and YNFKEQ. This CDR3 has 15 amino acids.

This clonotype has just a few counts. The chain employs TRBV23-1 and TRBJ2-5; 12 bases line up with TRBD2. TRBV23-1 is recorded as an ORF, its role being uncertain. The CDR3 is 16 amino acids. V gave up 6 bases and J gave up 5 bases; unmatched junction bases: 10. The CDR3 loop is CASSKTSGGCIETQYF. CDR3 nucleotides: TGCGCCAGCAGCAAAACTAGCGGGGGGTGTATCGAGACCCAGTACTTC.

This clonotype came up a few times. This chain joins TRBV11-2 and TRBJ2-7; D is unresolved. CDR1 is SGHAT, CDR2 FQNNGV, per germline. The CDR3 extends over 15 amino acids. The V end was cut by 0 bases, the J end by 5 bases, with 14 bases between. CDR3 sequence (DNA): TGTGCCAGCAGCTTAGATTTGGGGATTTTTCACGAGCAGTACTTC. Translating gives CASSLDLGIFHEQYF.

There are a few counts of this clonotype. The chain uses TRBV10-1 and TRBJ1-1; D is uncertain. Germline lookup yields CDR1 WNHNN and CDR2 SYGVQD (reference sequence). The V end was cut by 6 bases, the J end by 3 bases, with 11 bases between. The CDR3 has 13 residues. The DNA of the CDR3 is TGCGCCAGCAGGGATAGGCCCGACACTGAAGCTTTCTTT. Protein: CASRDRPDTEAFF.

V usage is TRBV20-1 and J usage is TRBJ1-1; D gene unclear. This CDR3 contains 14 residues. Trimming removed 4 bases from V and 3 bases from J, with 15 bases in between. Germline V gene sequence: CDR1 DFQATT, CDR2 SNEGSKA (reference sequence). CDR3 sequence reads: CSAKAGLPDTEAFF. CDR3 bases: TGCAGTGCTAAGGCAGGTTTGCCCGACACTGAAGCTTTCTTT.

This clonotype has a count of ten or more. V is TRBV7-6 and J is TRBJ2-3, with D perhaps TRBD1 (5 bases). The CDR3 is made up of 13 amino acids. The germline CDR1 and CDR2 sequences are SGHVS and FNYEAQ. Trimming removed 3 bases from V and 4 bases from J, with 8 bases in between. The CDR3 is CASSFQGPDTQYF. DNA for the CDR3: TGTGCCAGCAGCTTCCAGGGTCCAGATACGCAGTATTTT.

This clonotype turned up a few times. The rearrangement links TRBV21-1 to TRBJ1-2; whether TRBD1, the table's D call, matches the DNA was not checked. TRBV21-1 is an annotated pseudogene. The CDR3 runs to 14 residues. The CDR3 DNA reads as TGTGCCAGCAGCAAAGTTGGGACGGTCTATGGCTACACCTTC. This codes for CASSKVGTVYGYTF.

This clonotype has at least ten counts. The chain carries TRBV4-2 and TRBJ2-3; D gene ambiguous. Germline assignment: CDR1 LGHNA and CDR2 YNFKEQ. The V gene lost 2 bases and the J gene lost 4 bases, with 10 bases spanning the gap. The CDR3 length is 14 residues. The CDR3 loop is CASSQPHPPDTQYF. In DNA form, the CDR3 reads TGTGCCAGCAGCCAACCCCACCCCCCAGATACGCAGTATTTT.